This T cell receptor beta chain was observed in a study of blood T cell repertoires in COVID-19. Method: immunoSEQ multiplex PCR; TCRdb's copy keeps in-frame clones and lacks some. This sample yields about 220,000 clones, of which roughly nine tenths are seen a single time; approximately 3.5% belongs to the top ten. The sequence came from a young woman in a cohort exposed to, infected with or recovered from COVID-19 (not recorded which). Input material: PBMCs or T cells enriched from blood (not recorded which).

This CDR3 is CASSQDKGGLAGYEQYF. CDR3 nucleotide sequence: TGTGCCAGCAGCCAAGATAAGGGAGGACTAGCGGGTTACGAGCAGTACTTC. J is TRBJ2-7 and V is TRBV3-1 (or the pseudogene TRBV3-2), with TRBD2 matching 11 bases. Trimming removed 0 bases from V and 4 bases from J; junction bases left unmatched: 8. The CDR3 has 17 residues. CDR1 is LGHDT and CDR2 is YNNKEL in the germline V gene (reference sequence).